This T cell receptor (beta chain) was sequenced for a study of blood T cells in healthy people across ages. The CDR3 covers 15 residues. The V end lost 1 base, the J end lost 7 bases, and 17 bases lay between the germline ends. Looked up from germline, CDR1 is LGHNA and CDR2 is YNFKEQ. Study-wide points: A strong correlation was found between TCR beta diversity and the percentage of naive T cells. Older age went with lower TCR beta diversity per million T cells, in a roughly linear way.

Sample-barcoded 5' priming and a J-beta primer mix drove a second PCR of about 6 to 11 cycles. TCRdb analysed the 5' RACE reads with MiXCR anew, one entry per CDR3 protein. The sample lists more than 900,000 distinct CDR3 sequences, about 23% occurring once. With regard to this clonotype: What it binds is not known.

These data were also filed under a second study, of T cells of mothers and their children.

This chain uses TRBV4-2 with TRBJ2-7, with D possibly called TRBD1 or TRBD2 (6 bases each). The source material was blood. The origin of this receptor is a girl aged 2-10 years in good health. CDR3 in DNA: TGTGCCAGCAGCCAAGTGGCCTCGGGGGCTGATGAGCAGTACTTC. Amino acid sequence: CASSQVASGADEQYF.